Listed here are 8 T cell receptor beta chains from one sample, sequenced in a study of identical twins. TCRdb fed the 5' RACE reads into MiXCR, producing one record per CDR3 protein. The sample shows fewer than 350,000 distinct CDR3 sequences, approximately 8% of them seen only once. These records were also assigned to another study, of yellow fever vaccine responses in identical twins.

Sequencing was performed on memory (CD45RO+) T cells sorted from blood. These receptor sequences come from a woman aged 18 to 35 in good health.

The gene calls are TRBV11-2 and TRBJ2-1, with D unclear. V was clipped by 1 base and J by 6 bases, with 13 bases between them. This CDR3 has 15 amino acids. Germline CDR1 and CDR2: SGHAT and FQNNGV. CDR3 in DNA: TGTGCCAGCAGCTTAGGCGACTTCCTCGGCAATGAGCAGTTCTTC. Protein: CASSLGDFLGNEQFF.

This clonotype was seen many times. The chain recombines TRBV5-1 with TRBJ2-4, with a tentative D call TRBD2 (5 bases). The length of the CDR3 is 15 residues. Per germline, CDR1 SGHRS and CDR2 YFSETQ. The V end was cut by 0 bases, the J end by 0 bases, with 7 bases between. The CDR3 DNA sequence: TGCGCCAGCAGCTTGGGACTAATAGCCAAAAACATTCAGTACTTC. It specifies CASSLGLIAKNIQYF.

This clonotype came up a few times. V gene TRBV3-1 combines with J gene TRBJ2-6, with D maybe TRBD2 (6 bases). This CDR3 contains 17 residues. The germline V gene encodes CDR1 LGHDT and CDR2 YNNKEL (reference sequence). The ends were cut back, 5 bases at V and 0 bases at J, with 14 bases in the middle. The CDR3 sequence is CASSKGLGSSGANVLTF. In DNA form, the CDR3 reads TGTGCCAGCAGCAAGGGACTGGGAAGCTCTGGGGCCAACGTCCTGACTTTC.

This clonotype occurred once. V is TRBV9 and J is TRBJ2-1; tentatively, D is TRBD2 (5 bases). V lost 3 bases and J 2 bases, leaving 21 bases between the germline ends. Germline lookup yields CDR1 SGDLS and CDR2 YYNGEE. This CDR3 spans 18 amino acids. For the CDR3, the DNA is TGTGCCAGCAGCGCCAGACGAGGGCCGGGTGGAACCTACAATGAGCAGTTCTTC. Its protein is CASSARRGPGGTYNEQFF.

The chain is built from TRBV6-5 and TRBJ1-6; D is undetermined. Germline CDR1 reads MNHEY; CDR2 reads SVGAGI. The V end lost 0 bases, the J end lost 10 bases, and 13 bases lay between the germline ends. The CDR3 totals 15 residues. DNA for the CDR3: TGTGCCAGCAGTTACTCGAGCCAGGCGGGGTCACCCCTCCACTTT. Its protein is CASSYSSQAGSPLHF.

This rearrangement joins TRBV4-1 to TRBJ2-7, with 11 bases matching TRBD1. Per germline, CDR1 MGHRA and CDR2 YSYEKL. The length of the CDR3 is 14 residues. V lost 4 bases, J lost 3 bases, and 2 bases stayed unmatched. The CDR3 bases are TGCGCCAGCAGCCGGGACAGGGGGAACTACGAGCAGTACTTC. It codes for CASSRDRGNYEQYF.

This clonotype showed up just a few times. The V call is TRBV3-1, the J call TRBJ1-2; TRBD1 aligns across 7 bases. J lost 8 bases, V lost 4 bases, and 10 bases had no gene match. Germline V CDR1 and CDR2: LGHDT, YNNKEL (reference sequence). This CDR3 spans 14 amino acids. The CDR3 coding sequence is TGTGCCAGCAGCCTCGAGACAGGGCGGTACGGCTACACCTTC. It translates to CASSLETGRYGYTF.

This clonotype showed up just a few times. The chain combines TRBV27 with TRBJ1-4, with unresolved D. The V gene lost 3 bases and the J gene lost 7 bases, with 12 bases spanning the gap. The V gene's germline CDR1 is MNHEY and CDR2 SMNVEV (reference sequence). This CDR3 comprises 14 residues. DNA for the CDR3: TGTGCCAGCAGTTTCTTAAAATCAGGTGAAAAACTGTTTTTT. The encoded protein is CASSFLKSGEKLFF.